These 5 T cell receptor beta chains came from one sample sequenced in a study of blood T cell repertoires in COVID-19. TCRdb keeps only in-frame clones here, not all; method: immunoSEQ multiplex PCR. The sample has 330,000 or so clones, about 90% seen once. Sequencing input: PBMCs or T cells enriched from blood (not recorded which). These receptors originate from a woman aged 30 to 39 who had recovered from COVID-19.

The gene calls are TRBV3-1 (or the pseudogene TRBV3-2) and TRBJ2-7, with D perhaps matching TRBD1 (5 bases). Per germline, CDR1 LGHDT and CDR2 YNNKEL (reference sequence). This CDR3 has 14 residues. V lost 4 bases and J lost 1, with 11 bases in between. The CDR3 protein is CASSRLTDSYEQYF. The DNA of the CDR3 is TGTGCCAGCAGCCGATTGACAGATTCCTACGAGCAGTACTTC.

V is TRBV28 and J is TRBJ2-5; D gene ambiguous. Trimming left V 6 bases short and J 2 bases short, with 7 bases between. From germline, CDR1 is MDHEN and CDR2 SYDVKM. CDR3 length: 12 residues. Written as DNA, the CDR3 is TGTGCCAGCAGCGGCGGTCAAGAGACCCAGTACTTC. Translation: CASSGGQETQYF.

The chain recombines TRBV6-6 with TRBJ2-2; D might be TRBD2 (5 bases). Germline V gives CDR1 MNHNY, CDR2 SVGAGI (reference sequence). The CDR3 runs 15 residues. The ends were cut back, 3 bases at V and 5 bases at J, with 13 bases in the middle. CDR3 DNA: TGTGCCAGCAGTTATTTCAATAGCGAAACCGGGGAGCTGTTTTTT. Its protein is CASSYFNSETGELFF.

The chain has TRBV30 and TRBJ2-3, with 8 nucleotides matching TRBD2. Germline-derived CDR1 and CDR2 are GTSNPN and SVGIG (reference sequence). V shed 0 bases and J 5 bases; nucleotides not matched to a gene: 4. This CDR3 contains 14 residues. The CDR3: CAWSVGGGRDTQYF. In nucleotides, the CDR3 is TGTGCCTGGAGTGTAGGCGGGGGGCGAGATACGCAGTATTTT.

The chain carries TRBV7-8 and TRBJ2-5; D is possibly TRBD1 (7 bases). CDR1 is SGHVS and CDR2 is FQNEAQ in the germline V gene. Deletions cut 4 bases from V and 7 bases from J, with 19 bases between. The CDR3 is 15 amino acids. DNA of the CDR3: TGTGCCAGCAGCTCAGGGGGAGGTCAATTGGGGACCCAGTACTTC. Translated: CASSSGGGQLGTQYF.